The subject of this entry is one TCR beta chain. Its antigen is as yet unknown. The data were obtained in a study of blood T cells in healthy people across ages. Turning to the study itself: About one barcoded beta molecule per two T cells was captured by template switching. Overall study results and limits: With unsorted PBMCs, a conclusive comparison of naive versus antigen-experienced cells was not possible. In older individuals, TCR beta diversity per million T cells was lower, falling roughly linearly with age.

Using a J-beta primer mix together with a sample-barcoded 5' primer, a second PCR was run for roughly 6 to 11 cycles. From the 5' RACE reads, TCRdb called clonotypes with MiXCR, one entry per CDR3 protein. The sample shows some 850,000 distinct CDR3 sequences, under 30% of them seen only once. From germline, CDR1 is MGHRA and CDR2 YSYEKL. V lost 4 bases to trimming and J lost 6 bases, with 13 bases between them. The CDR3 extends over 14 amino acids. These data were also filed under a second study, of T cells of mothers and their children. That investigation notes: A few healthy Caucasian mothers served as donors, and their six children did as well.

Sequencing used blood. The chain employs TRBV4-1 and TRBJ1-5; D unresolved. This clonotype was obtained from a boy aged 5-17 years in good health. The DNA of the CDR3 is TGCGCCAGCAGCCGGTTCGGGGTAGCTCAGCCCCAGCATTTT. Its translation: CASSRFGVAQPQHF.